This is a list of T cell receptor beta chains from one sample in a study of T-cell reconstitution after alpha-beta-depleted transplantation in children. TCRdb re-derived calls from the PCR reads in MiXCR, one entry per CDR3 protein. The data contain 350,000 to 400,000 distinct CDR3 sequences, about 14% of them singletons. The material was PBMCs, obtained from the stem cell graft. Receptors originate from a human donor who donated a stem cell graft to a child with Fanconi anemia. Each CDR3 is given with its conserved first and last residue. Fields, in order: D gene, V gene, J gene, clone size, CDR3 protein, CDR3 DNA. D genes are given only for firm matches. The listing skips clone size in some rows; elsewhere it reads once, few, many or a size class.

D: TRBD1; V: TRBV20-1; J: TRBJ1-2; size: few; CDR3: CSAGTEIPNYGYTF; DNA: TGCAGTGCTGGGACAGAAATTCCTAACTATGGCTACACCTTC
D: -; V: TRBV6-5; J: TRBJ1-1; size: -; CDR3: CASSTRSEAFF; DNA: TGTGCCAGCAGTACTAGGAGTGAAGCTTTCTTT
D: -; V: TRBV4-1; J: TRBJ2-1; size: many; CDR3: CASSQVDIISYNEQFF; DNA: TGCGCCAGCAGCCAAGTAGACATTATCTCCTACAATGAGCAGTTCTTC
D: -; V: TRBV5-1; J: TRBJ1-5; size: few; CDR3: CASSATGGGNQPQHF; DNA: TGCGCCAGCTCTGCGACGGGGGGCGGGAATCAGCCCCAGCATTTT
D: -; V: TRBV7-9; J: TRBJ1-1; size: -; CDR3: CASSLGVSAGTGTEAFF; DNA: TGTGCCAGCAGCTTAGGGGTTTCGGCAGGGACGGGAACTGAAGCTTTCTTT
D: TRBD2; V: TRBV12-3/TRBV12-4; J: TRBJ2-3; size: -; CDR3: CASSPPGTSGGWADTQYF; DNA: TGTGCCAGCAGCCCTCCGGGGACTAGCGGGGGCTGGGCAGATACGCAGTATTTT
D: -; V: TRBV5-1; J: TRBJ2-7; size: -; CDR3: CASSYRTAAGYEQYF; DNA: TGCGCCAGCAGCTACCGGACGGCCGCGGGCTACGAGCAGTACTTC
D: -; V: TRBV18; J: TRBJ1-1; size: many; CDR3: CASSPVAYTEAFF; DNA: TGTGCCAGCTCACCAGTGGCCTACACTGAAGCTTTCTTT
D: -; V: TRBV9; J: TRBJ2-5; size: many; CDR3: CASSVAQLQETQYF; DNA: TGTGCCAGCAGCGTAGCCCAACTCCAAGAGACCCAGTACTTC
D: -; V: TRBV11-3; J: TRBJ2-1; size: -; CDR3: CASSLGEDNEQFF; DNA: TGTGCCAGCAGCTTAGGAGAGGACAATGAGCAGTTCTTC
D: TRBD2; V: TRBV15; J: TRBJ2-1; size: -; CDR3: CATSPRGSWDEQFF; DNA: TGTGCCACCAGCCCGCGGGGGTCCTGGGATGAGCAGTTCTTC
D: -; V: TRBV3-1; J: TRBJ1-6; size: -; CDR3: CASSRGRWDSPLHF; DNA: TGTGCCAGCAGCAGGGGTAGATGGGATTCACCCCTCCACTTT
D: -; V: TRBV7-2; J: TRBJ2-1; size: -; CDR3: CASSLLGGAPDEQFF; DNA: TGTGCCAGCAGTTTGTTAGGGGGGGCCCCGGATGAGCAGTTCTTC
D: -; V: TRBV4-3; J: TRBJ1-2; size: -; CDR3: CASSQQGTRYGYTF; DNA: TGCGCCAGCAGCCAACAGGGTACCCGGTATGGCTACACCTTC
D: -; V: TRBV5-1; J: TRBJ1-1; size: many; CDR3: CASSITGGSEAFF; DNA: TGCGCCAGCAGCATAACCGGGGGGTCTGAAGCTTTCTTT
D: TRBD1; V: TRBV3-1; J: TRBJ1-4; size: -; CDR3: CASSQLGTASSEKLFF; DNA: TGTGCCAGCAGCCAGCTTGGGACAGCCTCTAGCGAAAAACTGTTTTTT
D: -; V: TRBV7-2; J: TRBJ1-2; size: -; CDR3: CASSEQSFGYTF; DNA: TGTGCCAGCAGCGAACAGTCTTTTGGCTACACCTTC
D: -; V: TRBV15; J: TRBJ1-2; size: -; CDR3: CATSRDFGRNYGYTF; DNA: TGTGCCACCAGCAGAGATTTTGGGAGAAACTATGGCTACACCTTC
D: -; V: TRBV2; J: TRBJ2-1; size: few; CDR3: CASSEGVGQGEQFF; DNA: TGTGCCAGCAGTGAGGGAGTAGGGCAAGGTGAGCAGTTCTTC
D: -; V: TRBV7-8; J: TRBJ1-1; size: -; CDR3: CASSSSGFSLTEAFF; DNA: TGTGCCAGCAGTAGTTCGGGGTTCTCACTCACTGAAGCTTTCTTT
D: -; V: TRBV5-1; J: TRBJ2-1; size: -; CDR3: CASSLEAHQFF; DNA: TGCGCCAGCAGCTTGGAGGCACACCAGTTCTTC
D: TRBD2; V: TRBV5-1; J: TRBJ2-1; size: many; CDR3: CASSLEASGGALRPEQFF; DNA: TGCGCCAGCAGCTTGGAGGCTAGCGGGGGGGCACTACGTCCTGAGCAGTTCTTC
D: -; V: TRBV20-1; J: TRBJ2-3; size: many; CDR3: CSARDQGSTDTQYF; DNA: TGCAGTGCTAGAGATCAAGGTAGCACAGATACGCAGTATTTT
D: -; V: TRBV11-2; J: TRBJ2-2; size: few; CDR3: CASSSPRMYTGELFF; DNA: TGTGCCAGCAGCTCTCCAAGGATGTACACCGGGGAGCTGTTTTTT
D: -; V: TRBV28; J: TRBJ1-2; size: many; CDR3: CASVSSGEDYGYTF; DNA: TGTGCCAGCGTGTCTTCCGGGGAAGACTATGGCTACACCTTC
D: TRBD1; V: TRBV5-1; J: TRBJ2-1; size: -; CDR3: CATSSQGSDNEQFF; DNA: TGCGCCACATCTTCACAGGGGTCCGACAATGAGCAGTTCTTC
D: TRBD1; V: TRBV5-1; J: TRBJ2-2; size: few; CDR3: CASRPGTGVAGELFF; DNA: TGCGCCAGCAGACCCGGGACAGGGGTGGCCGGGGAGCTGTTTTTT
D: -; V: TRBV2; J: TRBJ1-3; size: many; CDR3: CASSEVGGGPGNTIYF; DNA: TGTGCCAGCAGTGAAGTTGGCGGAGGACCTGGAAACACCATATATTTT
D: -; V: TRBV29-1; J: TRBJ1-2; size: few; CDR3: CSVEFQGRYGYTF; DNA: TGCAGCGTTGAGTTTCAGGGACGCTATGGCTACACCTTC
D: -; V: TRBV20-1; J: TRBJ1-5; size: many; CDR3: CSAGRQKEGPQHF; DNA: TGCAGTGCGGGTAGACAGAAAGAGGGACCCCAGCATTTT
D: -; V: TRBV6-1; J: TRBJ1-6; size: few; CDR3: CASSPDLWASYNSPLHF; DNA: TGTGCCAGCAGCCCGGACCTCTGGGCGTCCTATAATTCACCCCTCCACTTT
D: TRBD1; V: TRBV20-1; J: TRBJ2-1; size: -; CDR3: CSARELGTGYNEQFF; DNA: TGCAGTGCTAGGGAACTGGGGACAGGCTACAATGAGCAGTTCTTC
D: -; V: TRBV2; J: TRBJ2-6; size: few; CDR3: CASGWTGSGANVLTF; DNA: TGTGCCAGCGGCTGGACGGGGTCCGGGGCCAACGTCCTGACTTTC
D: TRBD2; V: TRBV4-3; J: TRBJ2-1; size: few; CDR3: CASSQERATSGGAGNEQFF; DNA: TGCGCCAGCAGCCAAGAGAGGGCGACTAGCGGGGGGGCGGGTAATGAGCAGTTCTTC
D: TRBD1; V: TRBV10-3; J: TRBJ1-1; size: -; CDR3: CAISPYSGQLNTEAFF; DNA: TGTGCCATCAGTCCTTATTCGGGACAGCTGAACACTGAAGCTTTCTTT
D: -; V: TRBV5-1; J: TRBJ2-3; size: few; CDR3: CASSLQAEDTQYF; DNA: TGCGCCAGCAGCCTACAAGCCGAGGATACGCAGTATTTT
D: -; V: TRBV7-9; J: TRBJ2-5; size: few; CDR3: CASSLILLGEETQYF; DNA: TGTGCCAGCAGCTTAATCCTTTTGGGGGAAGAGACCCAGTACTTC
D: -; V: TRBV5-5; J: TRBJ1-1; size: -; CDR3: CASSLGRGKAGRDTEAFF; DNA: TGTGCCAGCAGCTTGGGCCGGGGGAAGGCGGGTAGGGACACTGAAGCTTTCTTT
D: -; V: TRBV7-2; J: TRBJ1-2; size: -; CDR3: CASTVPGSYGYTF; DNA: TGTGCCAGCACCGTACCAGGGTCCTATGGCTACACCTTC
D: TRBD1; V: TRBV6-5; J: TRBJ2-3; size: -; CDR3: CASRGQGYTQYF; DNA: TGTGCCAGCAGAGGACAGGGATATACGCAGTATTTT
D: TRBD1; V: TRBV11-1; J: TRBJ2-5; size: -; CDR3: CASSENRGLWSSQETQYF; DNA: TGTGCCAGCAGCGAGAACAGGGGGCTTTGGTCTAGTCAAGAGACCCAGTACTTC
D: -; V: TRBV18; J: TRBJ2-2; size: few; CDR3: CASSSSWGSTGELFF; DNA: TGTGCCAGCTCATCCTCGTGGGGGAGCACCGGGGAGCTGTTTTTT
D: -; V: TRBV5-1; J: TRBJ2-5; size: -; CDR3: CASSGQGQTPETQYF; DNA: TGCGCCAGCAGCGGGCAGGGTCAGACTCCAGAGACCCAGTACTTC
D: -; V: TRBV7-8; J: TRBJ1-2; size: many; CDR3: CASSFTDSLYGYTF; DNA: TGTGCCAGCAGCTTCACTGACAGCCTCTATGGCTACACCTTC
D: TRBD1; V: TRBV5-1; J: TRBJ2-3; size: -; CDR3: CASSLGDRGTDTQYF; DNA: TGCGCCAGCAGCTTGGGGGACAGGGGTACAGATACGCAGTATTTT
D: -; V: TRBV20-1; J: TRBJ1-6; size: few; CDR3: CSAGRDVFRSPLHF; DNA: TGCAGTGCGGGACGGGACGTTTTTCGTTCACCCCTCCACTTT
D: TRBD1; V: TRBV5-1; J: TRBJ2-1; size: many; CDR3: CASSLAGTGSYNEQFF; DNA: TGCGCCAGCAGCTTGGCGGGGACAGGGTCCTACAATGAGCAGTTCTTC
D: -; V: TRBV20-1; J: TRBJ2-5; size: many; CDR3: CSASQVQETQYF; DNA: TGCAGTGCCAGTCAAGTACAAGAGACCCAGTACTTC
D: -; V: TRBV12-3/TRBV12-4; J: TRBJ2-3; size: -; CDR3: CASSFNQGDTQYF; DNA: TGTGCCAGCAGTTTTAATCAGGGGGATACGCAGTATTTT
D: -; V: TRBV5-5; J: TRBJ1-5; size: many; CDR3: CASSLAGRDNQPQHF; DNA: TGTGCCAGCAGCTTGGCCGGGAGGGACAATCAGCCCCAGCATTTT
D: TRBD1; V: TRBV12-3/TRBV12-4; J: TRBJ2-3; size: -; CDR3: CASALGQGAVDTQYF; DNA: TGTGCCAGCGCCTTGGGACAGGGGGCAGTTGATACGCAGTATTTT
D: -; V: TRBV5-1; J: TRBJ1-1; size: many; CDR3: CASSFAANTEAFF; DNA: TGTGCCAGCAGCTTTGCGGCAAACACTGAAGCTTTCTTT
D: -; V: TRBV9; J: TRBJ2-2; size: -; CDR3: CASSVGGRVSNTGELFF; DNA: TGTGCCAGCAGCGTAGGGGGACGGGTTTCGAACACCGGGGAGCTGTTTTTT
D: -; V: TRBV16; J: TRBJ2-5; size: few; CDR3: CASGIGGQETQYF; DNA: TGTGCCAGCGGCATTGGAGGTCAGGAGACCCAGTACTTC
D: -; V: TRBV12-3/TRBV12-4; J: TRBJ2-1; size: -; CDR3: CASSTTTVNEQFF; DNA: TGTGCCAGCAGTACCACGACAGTCAATGAGCAGTTCTTC